A selection of T cell receptor beta chains follows, all from one sample in a study of blood T cell repertoires in COVID-19. TCRdb keeps only in-frame clones here, not all; method: immunoSEQ multiplex PCR. The repertoire holds roughly 90,000 clones, with roughly 79% as singletons. What was sequenced was peripheral blood. Receptors originate from a human donor in a cohort sampled during active COVID-19. The CDR3 runs from the conserved cysteine through the conserved F or W. The D gene is left open where the match is weak. The size of a clone is reported for some rows only, either as once, few or many, or as a class for expanded clones.

TGTGCCAGCAGCTGTTTACAGGTGAGCTCCTACGAGCAGTACTTC CASSCLQVSSYEQYF - TRBJ2-7 many TRBV5-4
TGTGCCAGCCAGCCGGGACAGGGGAATCAGCCCCAGCATTTT CASQPGQGNQPQHF TRBD1 TRBJ1-5 - TRBV2
TGCGCCAGCAGCTTGACTAGCGGGAGTTTAGATACGCAGTATTTT CASSLTSGSLDTQYF TRBD2 TRBJ2-3 - TRBV5-1
TGTGCCAGCAGTTACGGGACTAGATACACCGGGGAGCTGTTTTTT CASSYGTRYTGELFF TRBD2 TRBJ2-2 - TRBV6-6
TGTGCCAGCAGCCAAGGGGGTGGCTATGGCTACACCTTC CASSQGGGYGYTF - TRBJ1-2 - TRBV28
TGTGCCTCCGGGGGGCGGAACACTGAAGCTTTCTTT CASGGRNTEAFF - TRBJ1-1 - TRBV10-3
TGTGCCAGCAGTTTGGGAGTCAGCTCCTACAATGAGCAGTTCTTC CASSLGVSSYNEQFF - TRBJ2-1 - TRBV28
TGTGCCAGCACTCCAAAGGGGGTCGGTAATTCACCCCTCCACTTT CASTPKGVGNSPLHF - TRBJ1-6 - TRBV27
TGTGCCAGCAGTCTGAGGGCGATACCCGAGCAGTACTTC CASSLRAIPEQYF - TRBJ2-7 - TRBV12-3/TRBV12-4
TGTGCCAGCAGCCAAAAGACAGGGACTAATGAAAAACTGTTTTTT CASSQKTGTNEKLFF TRBD1 TRBJ1-4 - TRBV7-2
TGTGCCAGCAAAGGGAGGGACACCGGGGAGCTGTTTTTT CASKGRDTGELFF TRBD2 TRBJ2-2 few TRBV2
TGTGCCAGCAGGCCAGGGACAGGGGAAGCTTTCTTT CASRPGTGEAFF TRBD1 TRBJ1-1 - TRBV6-5
TGTGCCAGCACTACCCCCTCGGGGGTACGCTCCTACGAGCAGTACTTC CASTTPSGVRSYEQYF - TRBJ2-7 - TRBV2
TGTGCCATCAGTGGGACAGGGGGTGTCGGCTACACCTTC CAISGTGGVGYTF TRBD1 TRBJ1-2 - TRBV10-3
TGTGCCAGCAGTTATTCGGGAGGTACGCAGTATTTT CASSYSGGTQYF TRBD2 TRBJ2-3 - TRBV12-3/TRBV12-4
TGTGCCAGCAGTTCCCAGGGAAAGGCACATGGCTACACCTTC CASSSQGKAHGYTF - TRBJ1-2 - TRBV6-5
TGCGCCAGCAGCTTAGTGGGACTAGCGGAAGAGACCCAGTACTTC CASSLVGLAEETQYF TRBD2 TRBJ2-5 - TRBV5-1
TGTGCCAGCAGTTCCCCGGGACAGACTACCTACGAGCAGTACTTC CASSSPGQTTYEQYF TRBD1 TRBJ2-7 many TRBV6-5
TGTGCCAGCAGCCAAGATCTGGGAGGCACGCAGTATTTT CASSQDLGGTQYF - TRBJ2-3 - TRBV3-1/TRBV3-2
TGTGCCAGCAGTCCCAGACAGGGGGCGTCGGAAAAACTGTTTTTT CASSPRQGASEKLFF TRBD1 TRBJ1-4 - TRBV2
TGTGCCAGTAGTATGGGCGGGAGGGTCTCCTACAATGAGCAGTTCTTC CASSMGGRVSYNEQFF TRBD2 TRBJ2-1 many TRBV19
TGTGCCATCAGTGAAGGGACTAGCGGGGGAGGCGAGCAGTACTTC CAISEGTSGGGEQYF TRBD2 TRBJ2-7 - TRBV10-3
TGTGCCAGCAGTCGTGACAGGGTTGAAGCTTTCTTT CASSRDRVEAFF TRBD1 TRBJ1-1 - TRBV2
TGTGCCAGCAGTGCACAGGGGGCGGACTATGGCTACACCTTC CASSAQGADYGYTF TRBD1 TRBJ1-2 - TRBV2
TGTGCCAGCAGTCCGGGACTAAACAATGAGCAGTTCTTC CASSPGLNNEQFF TRBD2 TRBJ2-1 - TRBV2
TGTGCCAGCACCATGGGCGGGGGTAGCACTGGGGCCAACGTCCTGACTTTC CASTMGGGSTGANVLTF TRBD2 TRBJ2-6 - TRBV27
TGTGCCAGCAGCGTAGACAGGCTCCAAGAGACCCAGTACTTC CASSVDRLQETQYF - TRBJ2-5 once TRBV9
TGTGCCAGTAGGGACAGTATTAAGTCCCAGCCCCAGCATTTT CASRDSIKSQPQHF - TRBJ1-5 few TRBV19
TGCAGCGTTAACGGGGTGGCTGAAGCTTTCTTT CSVNGVAEAFF - TRBJ1-1 - TRBV29-1
TGTGCCAGCAGCCAAGGGCAGGGGGCCTCGAACATTCAGTACTTC CASSQGQGASNIQYF TRBD1 TRBJ2-4 - TRBV3-1/TRBV3-2
TGTGCCAGCAGCGCCAGGACAGGGGGCAACACTGAAGCTTTCTTT CASSARTGGNTEAFF TRBD1 TRBJ1-1 few TRBV2